The 4 T cell receptor beta chains in this list originate from one sample, sequenced in a study of T cells in narcolepsy. TCRdb's table, derived via immunoSEQ multiplex PCR, lists solely in-frame clones and lacks some. The data hold 15,000 to 16,000 clones, with roughly 85% observed a single time. What was sequenced was memory (CD45RA-) CD4+ T cells from blood. The receptors were sampled from a human donor in good health.

Points on this clone: The sample contains more than one DNA sequence encoding this CDR3. The chain is built from TRBV7-6 and TRBJ1-6; D is unclear. The V and J ends lost 2 bases and 7 bases respectively, with 9 bases between them. The germline CDR1 and CDR2 sequences are SGHVS and FNYEAQ. CDR3 size: 14 residues. This CDR3 is CASSLSVHNSPLHF. The DNA for the CDR3 is TGTGCCAGCAGCTTATCGGTGCACAATTCACCCCTCCACTTT.

This clone was seen just once. V and J are TRBV2 and TRBJ2-5, with 14 nucleotides matching TRBD2. The CDR3 extends over 17 amino acids. Per the germline V gene, CDR1 is SNHLY and CDR2 is FYNNEI. Unmatched junction bases numbered 9, after V lost 5 bases and J lost 4 bases. Here the CDR3 DNA reads TGTGCCAGCAGTCCGACTAGCGGGGGGGCAGCGGGAGAGACCCAGTACTTC. Amino acid sequence: CASSPTSGGAAGETQYF.

V gene TRBV4-1 combines with J gene TRBJ1-1, with TRBD1 matching 7 bases. The CDR3 loop spans 14 amino acids. With 4 bases clipped from V and 4 bases from J, the junction kept 6 bases outside the gene matches. Germline V CDR1 and CDR2: MGHRA, YSYEKL. DNA of the CDR3: TGCGCCAGCAGCCTTAAGCCAGGGGGCACTGAAGCTTTCTTT. It codes for CASSLKPGGTEAFF.

A note on this clone: At one end the junction does not follow the germline gene, possibly because of a read error. This sample also contains other DNA sequences that code for the same CDR3. The V gene is TRBV7-2, the J gene TRBJ1-1, with D tentatively TRBD1 (6 bases). Per germline, CDR1 SGHTA and CDR2 FQGNSA. This CDR3 has 15 residues. CDR3 nucleotide sequence: TGTGCCAGCAGCTTATTCTCCCTAGACAGGAGTGAAGCTTTCTTC. It translates to CASSLFSLDRSEAFF.